Shown below are 2 T cell receptor beta chains from a single sample sequenced in a study of T cell changes during pregnancy in multiple sclerosis (dated by TCRdb to between 2018 and 2021). Libraries were made using the immunoSEQ multiplex PCR assay. TCRdb took over this immuneACCESS table, retaining in-frame rearrangements with V and J assigned. Such tables are incomplete; in checked studies, under half of the missing clones stem from an unresolved V gene, and the remainder is unexplained. Counted in this sample were tens of thousands of clones; about 91% of them appeared once. Approximately 0.9% of the sample is held by the ten biggest clonotypes. The sequencing here drew on peripheral blood, taken before pregnancy. The receptors stem from a female donor with multiple sclerosis, enrolled in a pregnancy study.

The chain combines TRBV4-3 with TRBJ2-5, with a tentative D call TRBD2 (7 bases). V was trimmed by 1 base and J by 5 bases, leaving 14 bases between them. Looked up from germline, CDR1 is LGHNA and CDR2 is YSLEER. The CDR3 spans 15 residues. The CDR3 nucleotides are TGCGCCAGCAGCCAAGCGGGGGGCGGTGGGGAGACCCAGTACTTC. Translating gives CASSQAGGGGETQYF.

V and J are TRBV5-4 and TRBJ2-2, with TRBD2 identical over 10 bases. Unmatched junction bases numbered 7, after V lost 4 bases and J lost 4 bases. The CDR3 runs to 16 residues. In germline, CDR1 is SGHNT, CDR2 YYREEE (reference sequence). CDR3 nucleotide sequence: TGTGCCAGCAGCGACGGGGAGCGGGGGGGCACCGGGGAGCTGTTTTTT. As protein: CASSDGERGGTGELFF.